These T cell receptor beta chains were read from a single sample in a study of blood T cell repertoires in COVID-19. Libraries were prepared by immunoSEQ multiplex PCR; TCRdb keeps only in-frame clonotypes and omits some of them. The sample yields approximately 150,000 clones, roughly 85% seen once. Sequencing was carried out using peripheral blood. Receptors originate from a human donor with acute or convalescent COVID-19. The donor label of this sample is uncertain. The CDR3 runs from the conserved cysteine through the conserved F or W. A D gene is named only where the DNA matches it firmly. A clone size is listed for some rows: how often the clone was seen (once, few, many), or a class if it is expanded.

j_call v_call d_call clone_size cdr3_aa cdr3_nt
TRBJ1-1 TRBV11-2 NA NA CASSQQMDTEAFF TGTGCCAGCAGCCAACAAATGGACACTGAAGCTTTCTTT
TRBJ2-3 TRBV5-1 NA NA CASSSRQNTDTQYF TGCGCCAGCAGCTCGAGGCAGAACACAGATACGCAGTATTTT
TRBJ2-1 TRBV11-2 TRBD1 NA CASSADRGDEQFF TGTGCCAGCAGCGCGGACAGGGGGGATGAGCAGTTCTTC
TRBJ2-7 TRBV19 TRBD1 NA CASSSGQGAREQYF TGTGCCAGTAGTAGTGGACAGGGGGCTCGAGAGCAGTACTTC
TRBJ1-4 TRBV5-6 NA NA CASSYPRNEKLFF TGTGCCAGCAGCTACCCCAGGAACGAAAAACTGTTTTTT
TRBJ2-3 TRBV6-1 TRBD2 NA CASSEPLMTGGRDTDTQYF TGTGCCAGCAGTGAACCCCTGATGACGGGCGGGAGGGATACAGATACGCAGTATTTT
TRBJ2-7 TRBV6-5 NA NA CASRRNRDTHEQYF TGTGCCAGCAGGCGAAACCGGGACACTCACGAGCAGTACTTC
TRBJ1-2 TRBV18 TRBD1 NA CASSPRQGLSDYGYTF TGTGCCAGCTCACCTCGACAGGGCCTATCGGACTATGGCTACACCTTC
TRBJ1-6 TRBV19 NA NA CASRTGTSGSSYNSPLHF TGTGCCAGCAGAACCGGGACCTCCGGGAGCTCCTATAATTCACCCCTCCACTTT
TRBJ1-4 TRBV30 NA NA CAWSVAANEKLFF TGTGCCTGGAGTGTGGCAGCTAATGAAAAACTGTTTTTT
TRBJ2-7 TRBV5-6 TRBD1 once CASSLFTGQEISYEQYF TGTGCCAGCAGCTTGTTTACGGGACAGGAGATCTCCTACGAGCAGTACTTC
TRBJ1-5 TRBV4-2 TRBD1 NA CASSPTPGQGFQPQHF TGTGCCAGCAGCCCCACCCCGGGACAGGGCTTTCAGCCCCAGCATTTT
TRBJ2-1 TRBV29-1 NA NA CSVPPAGEQFF TGCAGCGTACCCCCGGCGGGGGAGCAGTTCTTC
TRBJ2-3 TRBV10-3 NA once CAITPDTSTDTQYF TGTGCCATCACCCCTGACACCAGCACAGATACGCAGTATTTT
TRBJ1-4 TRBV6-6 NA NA CASTLQGSNEKLFF TGTGCCAGCACCTTACAGGGCTCTAATGAAAAACTGTTTTTT
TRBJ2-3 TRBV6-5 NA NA CASSRGFTDTQYF TGTGCCAGCAGTCGGGGATTCACAGATACGCAGTATTTT
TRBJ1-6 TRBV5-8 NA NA CASSRARRLMGSPLHF TGTGCCAGCAGCCGAGCGAGAAGATTAATGGGTTCACCCCTCCACTTT
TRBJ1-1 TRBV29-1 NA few CSTPGWGVGPTEAFF TGCAGCACCCCCGGATGGGGGGTAGGACCCACTGAAGCTTTCTTT
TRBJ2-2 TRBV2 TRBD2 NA CASNFGGRAVGELFF TGTGCCAGCAATTTCGGCGGGAGGGCGGTCGGGGAGCTGTTTTTT
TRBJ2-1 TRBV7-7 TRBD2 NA CASSLGTSGVNEQFF TGTGCTAGCAGCCTCGGGACTAGCGGGGTGAATGAGCAGTTCTTC
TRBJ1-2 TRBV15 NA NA CATSRDSRTNYGYTF TGTGCCACCAGCAGAGATTCCAGAACTAACTATGGCTACACCTTC
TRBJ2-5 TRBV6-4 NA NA CASSRRPGQETQYF TGTGCCAGCAGTCGGAGACCCGGTCAAGAGACCCAGTACTTC
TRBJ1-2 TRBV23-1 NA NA CASSHPGQTIGYGYTF TGCGCCAGCAGTCACCCCGGACAGACCATCGGCTATGGCTACACCTTC
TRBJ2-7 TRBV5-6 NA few CASSPIRGGQTYEQYF TGTGCCAGCAGCCCAATTCGCGGTGGACAGACCTACGAGCAGTACTTC
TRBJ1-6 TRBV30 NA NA CAWSVKGGGSYNSPLHF TGTGCCTGGAGTGTAAAAGGTGGCGGCTCCTATAATTCACCCCTCCACTTT
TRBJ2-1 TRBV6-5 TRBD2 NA CASSRSSGNNEQFF TGTGCCAGCAGTCGGTCTAGCGGGAACAATGAGCAGTTCTTC
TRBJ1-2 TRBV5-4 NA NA CASSLTGTSRLGYTF TGTGCCAGCAGCTTGACGGGGACTTCCCGGCTAGGCTACACCTTC
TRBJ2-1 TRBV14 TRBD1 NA CASKRQGGEQFF TGTGCCAGCAAAAGACAGGGGGGCGAGCAGTTCTTC
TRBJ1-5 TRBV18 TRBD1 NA CASSPKDRGDQPQHF TGTGCCAGCTCACCTAAGGACAGGGGTGACCAGCCCCAGCATTTT
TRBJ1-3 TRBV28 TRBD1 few CASSFTTGGGNTIYF TGTGCCAGCAGTTTTACGACAGGGGGCGGAAACACCATATATTTT
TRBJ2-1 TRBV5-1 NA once CASSFGGGSYNEQFF TGCGCCAGCAGCTTCGGCGGAGGCTCCTACAATGAGCAGTTCTTC
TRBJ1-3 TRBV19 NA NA CASSASGQTGNTIYF TGTGCCAGTAGTGCCTCCGGACAGACTGGAAACACCATATATTTT
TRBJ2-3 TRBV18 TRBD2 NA CASSPYAASGITDTQYF TGTGCCAGCTCACCATATGCGGCTAGCGGGATCACAGATACGCAGTATTTT
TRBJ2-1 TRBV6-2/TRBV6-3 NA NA CASSWPFGGRGYNEQFF TGTGCCAGCAGTTGGCCCTTCGGGGGAAGGGGTTACAATGAGCAGTTCTTC
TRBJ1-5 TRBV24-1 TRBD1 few CATSAQKTGPQHF TGTGCCACCAGTGCCCAGAAGACAGGGCCTCAGCATTTT
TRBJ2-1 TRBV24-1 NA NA CATRGGLPANEQFF TGTGCCACCAGGGGGGGACTTCCGGCCAATGAGCAGTTCTTC
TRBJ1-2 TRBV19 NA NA CASSIGPRGGSGYTF TGTGCCAGTAGTATAGGTCCTCGGGGGGGGTCTGGCTACACCTTC
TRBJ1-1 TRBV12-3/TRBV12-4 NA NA CATRGASNTEAFF TGTGCCACCCGCGGGGCCTCGAACACTGAAGCTTTCTTT
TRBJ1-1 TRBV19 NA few CASNRDTNTEAFF TGTGCCAGCAACCGGGACACGAACACTGAAGCTTTCTTT
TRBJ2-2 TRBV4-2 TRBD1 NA CASSQQGAGNTGELFF TGTGCCAGCAGCCAGCAGGGGGCAGGGAACACCGGGGAGCTGTTTTTT
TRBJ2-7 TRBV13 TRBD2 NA CASRHTGGGGAEQYF TGTGCCAGCAGACACACGGGCGGGGGGGGAGCGGAGCAGTACTTC
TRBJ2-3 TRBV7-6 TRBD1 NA CASSGIGTTGIYTDTQYF TGTGCCAGCAGCGGAATCGGGACGACAGGGATCTACACAGATACGCAGTATTTT
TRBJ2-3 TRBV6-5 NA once CASSRTLPSTDTQYF TGTGCCAGCAGTCGGACACTCCCGAGCACAGATACGCAGTATTTT
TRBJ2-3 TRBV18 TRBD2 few CASSPALAGGTDTQYF TGTGCCAGCTCACCGGCCCTAGCGGGAGGAACAGATACGCAGTATTTT
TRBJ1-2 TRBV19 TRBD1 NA CASRTGGANYGYTF TGTGCCAGTAGAACAGGGGGCGCGAACTATGGCTACACCTTC
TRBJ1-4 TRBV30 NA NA CAWETAVYEKLFF TGTGCCTGGGAAACAGCGGTCTATGAAAAACTGTTTTTT
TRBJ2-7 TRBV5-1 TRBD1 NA CASSPGQGFGEQYF TGCGCCAGCAGCCCCGGACAGGGTTTCGGCGAGCAGTACTTC
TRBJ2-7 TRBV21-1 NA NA CDGVFPYEQYF TGTGACGGGGTTTTCCCCTACGAGCAGTACTTC
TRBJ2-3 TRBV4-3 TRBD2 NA CASSQFRGGDTQYF TGCGCCAGCAGCCAGTTCCGCGGGGGAGATACGCAGTATTTT
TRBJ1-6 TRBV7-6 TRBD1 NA CASSLIARTGGAGSYNSPLHF TGTGCCAGCAGCTTAATCGCGCGGACAGGGGGCGCGGGCTCCTATAATTCACCCCTCCACTTT
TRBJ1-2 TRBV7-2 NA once CASSSSSLQGRGYTF TGTGCCAGCAGCTCGTCCTCTCTCCAGGGGCGCGGCTACACCTTC
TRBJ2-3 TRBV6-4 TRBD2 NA CASSDGTSETDTQYF TGTGCCAGCAGTGACGGGACTAGCGAGACAGATACGCAGTATTTT
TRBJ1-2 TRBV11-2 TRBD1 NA CASSPNTGGANSVYTF TGTGCCAGCAGCCCCAATACAGGGGGCGCAAATTCGGTCTACACCTTC
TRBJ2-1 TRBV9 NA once CASSVGVQGFYNEQFF TGTGCCAGCAGCGTAGGGGTGCAGGGTTTTTACAATGAGCAGTTCTTC
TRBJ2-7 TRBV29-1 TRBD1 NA CSVESGGHEQYF TGCAGCGTTGAGTCAGGGGGCCACGAGCAGTACTTC